The 26 T cell receptor beta chains below were found in one sample sequenced in a study of blood T cell repertoires in COVID-19. Here immunoSEQ multiplex PCR was the method, and the copy in TCRdb shows in-frame clones only, minus some. The sample records roughly 65,000 clones, more than 75% being singletons. The sequenced sample was peripheral blood. These receptors all come from a human donor in a cohort sampled during active COVID-19.

V usage is TRBV4-1 and J usage is TRBJ1-3; D remains ambiguous. The CDR3 is 15 residues long. Looked up from germline, CDR1 is MGHRA and CDR2 is YSYEKL. V was shortened by 2 bases and J by 1 base, with 9 bases between the two germline ends. CDR3 sequence (DNA): TGCGCCAGCAGCCAAACCTACGGGTCTGGAAACACCATATATTTT. Translation: CASSQTYGSGNTIYF.

This chain connects TRBV7-8 to TRBJ1-3; D gene unclear. The germline V gene has CDR1 SGHVS and CDR2 FQNEAQ. V was cut by 8 bases and J by 0 bases, with 8 bases left in between. The length of the CDR3 is 13 residues. The CDR3 DNA sequence: TGTGCCAGCTATGACTTCTCTGGAAACACCATATATTTT. Translated: CASYDFSGNTIYF.

This rearrangement joins TRBV15 to TRBJ2-3; 11 bases fit TRBD2. From germline, CDR1 is LNHNV and CDR2 YYDKDF (reference sequence). The J segment lost 6 bases and the V segment lost 1 base, leaving 9 bases of the junction unmatched. CDR3 length: 17 amino acids. The CDR3 DNA reads as TGTGCCACCAGCAGAGGCCATCTAGCGGGAGGCGGCGATACGCAGTATTTT. This sequence encodes CATSRGHLAGGGDTQYF.

This chain uses TRBV28 with TRBJ2-1; 7 nucleotides align to TRBD2. The CDR3 has 17 residues. With 1 base clipped from V and 9 bases from J, the junction kept 15 bases outside the gene matches. Per germline, CDR1 MDHEN and CDR2 SYDVKM. The CDR3 sequence: CASSLSGVRTRPGEQFF. The CDR3 region has the DNA TGTGCCAGCAGTTTATCCGGAGTAAGGACTAGGCCGGGTGAGCAGTTCTTC.

The V gene is TRBV6-5, the J gene TRBJ2-1, with unresolved D. This CDR3 has 11 amino acids. V was cut by 9 bases and J by 2 bases, with 5 bases left in between. Looked up from germline, CDR1 is MNHEY and CDR2 is SVGAGI. The chain's CDR3 is CASLAYNEQFF. CDR3 coding DNA: TGTGCCAGTCTAGCCTACAATGAGCAGTTCTTC.

The CDR3 loop is CASSEGGGRQNTIYF. CDR3 DNA sequence: TGTGCCAGCAGTGAAGGCGGGGGCAGGCAAAACACCATATATTTT. The chain uses TRBV6-1 and TRBJ1-3; the D gene is possibly TRBD1 (6 bases). The CDR3 spans 15 residues. Per the germline V gene, CDR1 is MNHNS and CDR2 is SASEGT. V was shortened by 1 base and J by 6 bases, with 13 bases between the two germline ends.

The chain couples TRBV6-5 to TRBJ1-1, with D possibly TRBD1 on 5 matching bases. The CDR3 contains 15 residues. V was clipped by 0 bases and J by 5 bases, with 13 bases between them. In germline, CDR1 is MNHEY, CDR2 SVGAGI. The CDR3 here is CASSYSQGGGTEAFF. The CDR3 nucleotides read TGTGCCAGCAGTTACTCCCAGGGTGGAGGGACTGAAGCTTTCTTT.

This clone was counted only a few times. V gene TRBV6-4 combines with J gene TRBJ2-2; 9 nucleotides agree with TRBD2. The CDR3 is made up of 17 amino acids. From germline, CDR1 is MRHNA and CDR2 SNTAGT. The V gene end was trimmed by 5 bases and the J gene end by 0 bases; junction bases not matched to a gene: 7. Here the CDR3 DNA reads TGTGCCAGCAGTACGCTAGCGGGAACCACGAACACCGGGGAGCTGTTTTTT. This sequence encodes CASSTLAGTTNTGELFF.

This clone turned up a few times. The chain combines TRBV4-1 with TRBJ2-3; a possible D gene is TRBD2 (5 bases). Between the trimmed V and J ends, which lost 4 bases and 2 bases, there was a span of 16 bases. The CDR3 loop spans 16 amino acids. Looked up from germline, CDR1 is MGHRA and CDR2 is YSYEKL. The CDR3 is CASSPGGPLTTDTQYF. The CDR3 nucleotides are TGCGCCAGCAGCCCAGGCGGGCCCCTTACCACAGATACGCAGTATTTT.

This clone appeared once. The CDR3 is CASSSRGRGTPLHF. The CDR3 DNA sequence: TGTGCCAGCAGTTCCAGGGGAAGGGGAACACCCCTCCACTTT. The gene calls are TRBV28 and TRBJ1-6, with a weak D call TRBD1 (6 bases). The CDR3 runs to 14 residues. V was trimmed by 4 bases and J by 11 bases, leaving 15 bases between them. In germline, CDR1 is MDHEN, CDR2 SYDVKM.

The table lists this clone with a few counts. The rearrangement uses TRBV5-8 and TRBJ2-7; TRBD1 matches at 7 bases. The CDR3 length is 15 residues. V dropped 4 bases and J dropped 0; count of bases not matched to a gene: 7. CDR1 and CDR2 from the germline V gene are SGHTS and YDEGEE. The CDR3 nucleotides are TGTGCCAGCAGCCGACAGGGCTTATACTCCTACGAGCAGTACTTC. Translated: CASSRQGLYSYEQYF.

This chain uses TRBV30 with TRBJ2-7, with TRBD1 as a possible D gene (5 bases). Germline V CDR1 and CDR2: GTSNPN, SVGIG (reference sequence). This CDR3 is 13 amino acids long. The germline V and J ends were trimmed by 6 bases and 0 bases, with 12 bases remaining between them. The CDR3 sequence: CACSGQTSYEQYF. CDR3 DNA: TGTGCCTGTTCCGGACAAACCTCCTACGAGCAGTACTTC.

The gene calls are TRBV15 and TRBJ1-3; D gene uncertain. The V end lost 1 base, the J end lost 0 bases, and 7 bases lay between the germline ends. This CDR3 comprises 15 residues. Germline CDR1 reads LNHNV; CDR2 reads YYDKDF (reference sequence). In nucleotides, the CDR3 is TGTGCCACCAGCAGAGGACTGTTCTCTGGAAACACCATATATTTT. Translating gives CATSRGLFSGNTIYF.

This clone came up a few times. The chain joins TRBV19 to TRBJ2-2, with D tentatively TRBD2 (6 bases). The CDR3 runs to 15 residues. Germline V gives CDR1 LNHDA, CDR2 SQIVND (reference sequence). The V gene lost 10 bases and the J gene lost 0 bases, with 15 bases spanning the gap. The CDR3 nucleotides are TGTGCCACCTCGGGGAGGACTGCGAACACCGGGGAGCTGTTTTTT. It translates to CATSGRTANTGELFF.

The rearrangement links TRBV28 to TRBJ1-4, with TRBD1 as a possible D gene (5 bases). This CDR3 is 13 amino acids long. Germline V gene data show CDR1 as MDHEN and CDR2 as SYDVKM. Between the trimmed V and J ends, which lost 2 bases and 8 bases, there was a span of 9 bases. Here the CDR3 DNA reads TGTGCCAGCAGTTTAGGGACTCACGAAAAACTGTTTTTT. This translates into CASSLGTHEKLFF.

Many counts were recorded for this clone. At one end the junction does not follow the germline gene, possibly because of a read error. Here the CDR3 reads CASSKAGTGSTDTQYF. CDR3 bases: TGTGCCAGCAGTAAAGCCGGGACAGGGAGCACAGATACGCAGTATTTT. The chain uses TRBV6-1 and TRBJ2-3, with TRBD1 matching 9 bases. Looked up from germline, CDR1 is MNHNS and CDR2 is SASEGT. The CDR3 has 16 amino acids.

The chain uses TRBV7-6 and TRBJ2-7, with D maybe TRBD2 (6 bases). The CDR3 runs 12 residues. Per germline, CDR1 SGHVS and CDR2 FNYEAQ. V gave up 9 bases and J gave up 4 bases, with 13 bases separating them. DNA for the CDR3: TGTGCCAGTTCCGGGGGTCAATACGAGCAGTACTTC. Translation gives CASSGGQYEQYF.

The V and J genes are TRBV5-1 and TRBJ2-7; D might be TRBD1 (6 bases). Germline CDR1 reads SGHRS; CDR2 reads YFSETQ. V was cut by 1 base and J by 5 bases, with 16 bases left in between. The CDR3 is 15 residues long. This chain's CDR3 is CASSLLNRDGNEQYF. Here the CDR3 DNA reads TGCGCCAGCAGCTTGCTTAACAGGGACGGGAACGAGCAGTACTTC.

In DNA, the CDR3 is TGTGCTAGTGGTTCCGGCCGTAGCAAAACTAGCACAGATACGCAGTATTTT. Amino acid sequence: CASGSGRSKTSTDTQYF. The V gene is TRBV12-5, the J gene TRBJ2-3; D unresolved. The CDR3 is made up of 17 amino acids. Germline CDR1 and CDR2: LGHNT and FRNRAP. V was pared by 4 bases and J by 0 bases, with 17 bases between.

On this clone itself: Other DNA sequences from this sample encode an identical CDR3 as well. This chain uses TRBV5-1 with TRBJ1-5; possible D gene TRBD1, 5 bases. The CDR3 totals 13 residues. CDR1 and CDR2 from the germline V gene are SGHRS and YFSETQ. Trimming removed 5 bases at V and 1 base at J, with 7 bases between. CDR3 in amino acids: CASREGSNQPQHF. The CDR3 DNA is TGCGCCAGCAGGGAGGGGAGCAATCAGCCCCAGCATTTT.

The rearrangement uses TRBV7-9 and TRBJ1-5; 10 bases line up with TRBD1. The length of the CDR3 is 15 residues. Per the germline V gene, CDR1 is SEHNR and CDR2 is FQNEAQ (reference sequence). Trimming took 5 bases from V and 2 from J; bases not matched to a gene: 3. This CDR3 reads CASSRQGAGNQPQHF. In DNA form, the CDR3 reads TGTGCCAGCAGCCGACAGGGGGCTGGCAATCAGCCCCAGCATTTT.

V and J are TRBV12-3 or TRBV12-4 and TRBJ2-3; tentatively, D is TRBD1 (6 bases). The CDR3 contains 13 residues. With 6 bases removed from V and 2 bases from J, the gap between germline ends came to 9 bases. The CDR3 region has the DNA TGTGCCAGCAGGCGGACAGACACAGATACGCAGTATTTT. Its translation is CASRRTDTDTQYF.

This chain links TRBV5-1 with TRBJ1-4, with a possible D match to TRBD1 (6 bases). This CDR3 contains 16 residues. In germline, CDR1 is SGHRS, CDR2 YFSETQ. Trimming removed 2 bases from V and 4 bases from J, with 15 bases in between. The CDR3 here is CASSLGQRTDNEKLFF. CDR3 nucleotides: TGCGCCAGCAGCTTAGGACAGAGAACTGATAATGAAAAACTGTTTTTT.

CDR3 nucleotides: TGTGCCAGCCGGGCTAGCGGGAAGACAGATACGCAGTATTTT. Protein product: CASRASGKTDTQYF. This chain connects TRBV7-9 to TRBJ2-3, with TRBD2 matching over 9 bases. With 8 bases clipped from V and 3 bases from J, the junction kept 6 bases outside the gene matches. The germline V gene has CDR1 SEHNR and CDR2 FQNEAQ (reference sequence). The CDR3 is 14 amino acids.

This clone was observed once. This chain uses TRBV28 with TRBJ2-6; a weak D match, TRBD2 (6 bases). The V end lost 6 bases, the J end lost 0 bases, and 9 bases lay between the germline ends. Germline V gene lookup returns CDR1 MDHEN and CDR2 SYDVKM. There are 15 residues in the CDR3. In DNA form, the CDR3 reads TGTGCCAGCAGGAGGGGAGGCTCTGGGGCCAACGTCCTGACTTTC. It encodes CASRRGGSGANVLTF.

The V call is TRBV7-8, the J call TRBJ2-7; D remains unclear. The CDR3 is 12 residues long. V lost 4 bases and J lost 3, with 7 bases in between. CDR1 is SGHVS and CDR2 is FQNEAQ in the germline V gene. CDR3 in amino acids: CASSSNYYEQYF. CDR3 coding DNA: TGTGCCAGCAGCTCCAACTACTACGAGCAGTACTTC.